One sample yielded the 21 T cell receptor beta chains listed below, sequenced in a study of control samples from healthy donors and cancer patients. Here immunoSEQ multiplex PCR was the method, and the copy in TCRdb shows in-frame clones only, minus some. The sample holds just over 30,000 clones; approximately 95% are singletons and the top ten take 6.6%. Material: blood. The receptors derive from a man in his sixties in good health.

The CDR3 sequence is CASSLRGQGWTGELFF. The CDR3 region has the DNA TGTGCCAGCAGCCTTCGGGGACAGGGATGGACCGGGGAGCTGTTTTTT. This chain joins TRBV7-9 and TRBJ2-2, with TRBD1 matching 9 bases. J gave up 5 bases and V 5 bases, and 9 bases lay outside the gene matches. Germline CDR1 reads SEHNR; CDR2 reads FQNEAQ (reference sequence). This CDR3 region has 16 residues.

The chain couples TRBV4-1 to TRBJ2-1, with D unresolved. Per the germline V gene, CDR1 is MGHRA and CDR2 is YSYEKL. The V and J ends lost 6 bases and 9 bases respectively, with 15 bases between them. The CDR3 covers 13 residues. CDR3 nucleotide sequence: TGCGCCAGCAGTCAATTCGTAGGCGGTGAGCAGTTCTTC. It translates to CASSQFVGGEQFF.

V gene TRBV11-2 combines with J gene TRBJ2-5; D is perhaps TRBD2 (5 bases). V lost 1 base and J lost 13, with 10 bases in between. The CDR3 covers 11 residues. Germline V gives CDR1 SGHAT, CDR2 FQNNGV. Here the CDR3 DNA reads TGTGCCAGCAGCTTAGGGGGAGTGTGGTACTTC. This codes for CASSLGGVWYF.

The chain links TRBV7-2 to TRBJ2-1; 9 bases match TRBD1. In germline, CDR1 is SGHTA, CDR2 FQGNSA. This CDR3 is 12 amino acids long. The V gene end was trimmed by 4 bases and the J gene end by 11 bases; junction bases not matched to a gene: 3. The CDR3 DNA follows: TGTGCCAGCAGCTCTGACAGGGGGAAGCAGTTCTTC. Translation: CASSSDRGKQFF. Using reference TRBV7-2 and TRBJ2-1 for the parts outside the CDR3, the full variable domain is GAGVSQSPSNKVTEKGKDVELRCDPISGHTALYWYRQSLGQGLEFLIYFQGNSAPDKSGLPSDRFSAERTGGSVSTLTIQRTQQEDSAVYLCASSSDRGKQFFGPGTRLTVL.

This sequence joins TRBV27 and TRBJ2-2, with D perhaps TRBD2 (6 bases). The CDR3 length is 15 residues. The germline gives CDR1 MNHEY, CDR2 SMNVEV (reference sequence). Trimming stripped 5 bases from V and 1 base from J, with 11 bases between. The CDR3 loop reads CASSKGTRNTGELFF. CDR3 nucleotide sequence: TGTGCCAGCAGTAAAGGGACTCGGAACACCGGGGAGCTGTTTTTT.

The genes are TRBV9 and TRBJ2-7; TRBD2 agrees at 10 bases. This CDR3 comprises 15 residues. V gave up 2 bases and J gave up 5 bases; unmatched junction bases: 7. Per the germline V gene, CDR1 is SGDLS and CDR2 is YYNGEE. The CDR3 region is CASSVSGGAGNEQYF. DNA of the CDR3: TGTGCCAGCAGCGTCAGCGGGGGGGCGGGGAACGAGCAGTACTTC. The full variable domain, rest sourced from reference TRBV9 and TRBJ2-7, is DSGVTQTPKHLITATGQRVTLRCSPRSGDLSVYWYQQSLDQGLQFLIQYYNGEERAKGNILERFSAQQFPDLHSELNLSSLELGDSALYFCASSVSGGAGNEQYFGPGTRLTVT.

The rearrangement joins TRBV7-2 to TRBJ1-4, with TRBD1 identical over 11 bases. Trimming cost V 4 bases and J 7 bases; bases outside gene matches: 5. This CDR3 comprises 15 residues. The germline V gene encodes CDR1 SGHTA and CDR2 FQGNSA. The CDR3 reads CASSSRGTGGEKLFF. The CDR3 bases are TGTGCCAGCAGCTCCCGCGGGACAGGGGGTGAAAAACTGTTTTTT.

The V call is TRBV3-1 (or the pseudogene TRBV3-2), the J call TRBJ2-1; 7 nucleotides align to TRBD2. The CDR3 contains 16 residues. V lost 0 bases and J lost 3; bases outside the gene matches: 5. Germline values: CDR1 LGHDT, CDR2 YNNKEL (reference sequence). In nucleotides, the CDR3 is TGTGCCAGCAGCCAAGATCCTAGCGGATACTACAATGAGCAGTTCTTC. Translation: CASSQDPSGYYNEQFF.

The CDR3 region is CASRVQGGNEKLFF. CDR3 nucleotide sequence: TGTGCCAGTAGGGTACAGGGGGGGAATGAAAAACTGTTTTTT. The chain uses TRBV19 and TRBJ1-4; 8 bases are a match to TRBD1. The CDR3 is made up of 14 amino acids. The ends lost 6 bases at V and 5 bases at J; junction bases unmatched: 5. Germline assignment: CDR1 LNHDA and CDR2 SQIVND (reference sequence).

The chain combines TRBV9 with TRBJ2-1; 8 nucleotides line up with TRBD2. The CDR3 loop spans 15 amino acids. J gave up 4 bases and V 0 bases, and 3 bases lay outside the gene matches. Germline V lookup: CDR1 SGDLS, CDR2 YYNGEE. CDR3 residues: CASSVGSGGYNEQFF. The CDR3 DNA reads TGTGCCAGCAGCGTAGGATCGGGGGGGTACAATGAGCAGTTCTTC. Supplemented by reference TRBV9 and TRBJ2-1, the full variable domain reads DSGVTQTPKHLITATGQRVTLRCSPRSGDLSVYWYQQSLDQGLQFLIQYYNGEERAKGNILERFSAQQFPDLHSELNLSSLELGDSALYFCASSVGSGGYNEQFFGPGTRLTVL.

The chain has TRBV3-1 (or the pseudogene TRBV3-2) and TRBJ1-1, with D perhaps matching TRBD1 (5 bases). The germline CDR1 and CDR2 sequences are LGHDT and YNNKEL (reference sequence). This CDR3 has 14 residues. The V end was cut by 3 bases, the J end by 4 bases, with 12 bases between. The DNA of the CDR3 is TGTGCCAGCAGCCATCAGGGCGCGGTCACTGAAGCTTTCTTT. Translation: CASSHQGAVTEAFF.

This clone was detected only once. The chain carries TRBV5-1 and TRBJ1-2; no reliable D call. The V end was cut by 4 bases, the J end by 8 bases, with 21 bases between. Germline assignment: CDR1 SGHRS and CDR2 YFSETQ. This CDR3 is built from 15 residues. The CDR3 DNA follows: TGCGCCAGCAGCCCGAGGACGGCCGGGGTAACGGGCTACACCTTC. It specifies CASSPRTAGVTGYTF. The entire variable domain, with the rest obtained from reference TRBV5-1 and TRBJ1-2, is as follows: KAGVTQTPRYLIKTRGQQVTLSCSPISGHRSVSWYQQTPGQGLQFLFEYFSETQRNKGNFPGRFSGRQFSNSRSEMNVSTLELGDSALYLCASSPRTAGVTGYTFGSGTRLTVV.

The chain combines TRBV7-2 with TRBJ1-1; a possible D gene is TRBD1 (6 bases). CDR1 SGHTA and CDR2 FQGNSA come from the germline V gene. CDR3 length: 16 amino acids. Between the trimmed V and J ends, which lost 3 bases and 5 bases, there was a span of 19 bases. CDR3 residues: CASSFFQGGKGTEAFF. The CDR3 nucleotides are TGTGCCAGCAGCTTTTTCCAAGGGGGGAAGGGGACTGAAGCTTTCTTT.

The chain links TRBV7-2 to TRBJ1-1; D is undetermined. V was pared by 4 bases and J by 1 base, with 7 bases between. CDR1 SGHTA and CDR2 FQGNSA come from the germline V gene. This CDR3 is 13 amino acids long. The CDR3 nucleotides are TGTGCCAGCAGCTACTCTAGGAACACTGAAGCTTTCTTT. This sequence encodes CASSYSRNTEAFF.

In DNA form, the CDR3 reads TGTGCCAGCAGAGCGCCTACAGGGTATGGCTACACCTTC. This gives the protein CASRAPTGYGYTF. The rearrangement links TRBV6-5 to TRBJ1-2, with D perhaps matching TRBD1 (6 bases). There are 13 residues in the CDR3. The ends were cut back, 6 bases at V and 5 bases at J, with 13 bases in the middle. Per germline, CDR1 MNHEY and CDR2 SVGAGI.

The chain links TRBV6-1 to TRBJ1-2; 9 bases are a match to TRBD1. V dropped 3 bases and J dropped 2; count of bases not matched to a gene: 4. CDR3 size: 15 residues. CDR1 MNHNS and CDR2 SASEGT come from the germline V gene. In DNA, the CDR3 is TGTGCCAGCAGTGATAGGGACAGGGTCAACTATGGCTACACCTTC. Translated: CASSDRDRVNYGYTF.

The sample holds one count of this clone. V and J are TRBV6-6 and TRBJ1-1; tentatively, D is TRBD1 (5 bases). CDR1 MNHNY and CDR2 SVGAGI come from the germline V gene (reference sequence). The CDR3 runs 13 residues. The V end was cut by 4 bases, the J end by 1 base, with 7 bases between. CDR3 amino acids: CASSFGGNTEAFF. The CDR3 region has the DNA TGTGCCAGCAGTTTCGGGGGGAACACTGAAGCTTTCTTT.

V is TRBV7-2 and J is TRBJ2-1; 8 bases map to TRBD2. The CDR3 is 18 amino acids. Trimming cost V 3 bases and J 6 bases; bases outside gene matches: 16. Germline CDR1 and CDR2: SGHTA and FQGNSA. The CDR3 DNA sequence: TGTGCCAGCAGCTTCACCCCGTACCGACTAGCGCTAGGCAATGAGCAGTTCTTC. As protein: CASSFTPYRLALGNEQFF.

This rearrangement joins TRBV29-1 to TRBJ1-1; 7 nucleotides match TRBD1. V was clipped by 5 bases and J by 4 bases; unmatched bases: 7. This CDR3 spans 13 amino acids. Per germline, CDR1 SQVTM and CDR2 ANQGSEA. CDR3 DNA sequence: TGCAGCGTTAAGGGGGCAGGGGGCACTGAAGCTTTCTTT. Its translation is CSVKGAGGTEAFF.

This chain uses TRBV7-2 with TRBJ1-2; tentative D call: TRBD1 (5 bases). The germline V and J ends were trimmed by 0 bases and 4 bases, with 9 bases remaining between them. Germline loops: CDR1 SGHTA, CDR2 FQGNSA. The CDR3 has 14 residues. This CDR3 reads CASSLAGTIYGYTF. CDR3 nucleotides: TGTGCCAGCAGCTTAGCAGGGACCATCTATGGCTACACCTTC.

The rearrangement uses TRBV10-3 and TRBJ2-1; 7 bases are a match to TRBD1. After removal of 7 bases from V and 7 bases from J, the junction contained 7 bases not matched to a gene. This CDR3 region has 13 residues. Germline assignment: CDR1 ENHRY and CDR2 SYGVKD. The CDR3 region is CAIMRAGGNEQFF. DNA for the CDR3: TGTGCCATCATGCGGGCAGGGGGAAATGAGCAGTTCTTC.